These 10 T cell receptor beta chains originate from one sample sequenced in a study of blood T cell repertoires in COVID-19 (dated by TCRdb to 2018 to 2020). The method behind the library was the immunoSEQ multiplex PCR assay. TCRdb stores this immuneACCESS table with in-frame sequences only. Part of the clones is absent; in the studies checked, under half of the shortfall reflects unresolved V genes, and no reason is known for the rest. This sample holds some 300,000 clones; roughly nine tenths were observed only once. The biggest ten clones account for about 2.3% of the sample. The sequencing sample was made of peripheral blood. Receptor source: a man aged 18 to 29 with active or convalescent COVID-19.

V gene TRBV3-1 (or the pseudogene TRBV3-2) combines with J gene TRBJ2-1, with D possibly matching TRBD2 (5 bases). CDR1 LGHDT and CDR2 YNNKEL come from the germline V gene (reference sequence). The CDR3 spans 12 residues. V was trimmed by 7 bases and J by 10 bases, leaving 14 bases between them. The CDR3 DNA follows: TGTGCCAGCACCCCAGAGTCGGGAGAGCAGTTCTTC. Protein product: CASTPESGEQFF.

The chain links TRBV27 to TRBJ2-7; D gene uncertain. Germline V gene data show CDR1 as MNHEY and CDR2 as SMNVEV (reference sequence). The CDR3 loop spans 14 amino acids. V lost 2 bases to trimming and J lost 5 bases, with 13 bases between them. CDR3 DNA: TGTGCCAGCAGTTTAGGTGGATCACGGGACGAGCAGTACTTC. It yields the protein CASSLGGSRDEQYF.

The chain combines TRBV5-6 with TRBJ1-1; tentative D call: TRBD1 (5 bases). The V end was cut by 4 bases, the J end by 7 bases, with 14 bases between. This CDR3 is 13 amino acids long. The germline V gene encodes CDR1 SGHDT and CDR2 YYEEEE. DNA of the CDR3: TGTGCCAGCAGCACACAAAGCGGGGGTGAAGCTTTCTTT. It is translated as CASSTQSGGEAFF.

The chain is built from TRBV5-4 and TRBJ1-1, with 9 positions matching TRBD1. The V segment lost 4 bases and the J segment 4 bases; nucleotides outside the gene matches: 11. The CDR3 is 16 amino acids. The V gene's germline CDR1 is SGHNT and CDR2 YYREEE (reference sequence). The CDR3 spells CASSPVGQGVGTEAFF. The CDR3, as DNA: TGTGCCAGCAGCCCTGTGGGACAGGGAGTCGGCACTGAAGCTTTCTTT.

V usage is TRBV28 and J usage is TRBJ1-3; a possible D gene is TRBD1 (5 bases). The CDR3 is 15 residues long. The ends were cut back, 5 bases at V and 0 bases at J, with 11 bases in the middle. The germline CDR1 and CDR2 sequences are MDHEN and SYDVKM. The CDR3: CASSPSGGSGNTIYF. In nucleotides, the CDR3 is TGTGCCAGCAGTCCCAGCGGGGGCTCTGGAAACACCATATATTTT.

This rearrangement joins TRBV27 to TRBJ2-5, with D possibly TRBD2 on 6 matching bases. Germline V gene lookup returns CDR1 MNHEY and CDR2 SMNVEV (reference sequence). The CDR3 contains 15 residues. V lost 6 bases and J 1 base, leaving 15 bases between the germline ends. The CDR3 loop reads CASRPAGTLQETQYF. For the CDR3, the DNA is TGTGCCAGCAGACCCGCCGGGACTCTCCAAGAGACCCAGTACTTC.

The chain uses TRBV2 and TRBJ1-5; 7 positions match TRBD1. The CDR3 totals 16 residues. Germline V gene lookup returns CDR1 SNHLY and CDR2 FYNNEI. V dropped 4 bases and J dropped 0; count of bases not matched to a gene: 6. CDR3 region: CASSVEGALSNQPQHF. As DNA, the CDR3 is TGTGCCAGCAGTGTAGAGGGGGCACTTAGCAATCAGCCCCAGCATTTT.

The V and J genes are TRBV11-2 and TRBJ2-5; D is possibly TRBD1 (7 bases). V lost 5 bases and J 6 bases, leaving 19 bases between the germline ends. The CDR3 runs 15 residues. CDR1 and CDR2 (germline): SGHAT, FQNNGV. The CDR3 loop is CASSHDRDSSKTQYF. In DNA form, the CDR3 reads TGTGCCAGCAGCCACGACAGGGACTCTTCGAAGACCCAGTACTTC.

The chain has TRBV4-1 and TRBJ1-5; D might be TRBD1 (6 bases). V lost 3 bases to trimming and J lost 0 bases, with 12 bases between them. The CDR3 spans 16 residues. Germline V gene sequence: CDR1 MGHRA, CDR2 YSYEKL. This CDR3 reads CASSQSTGYSNQPQHF. In DNA, the CDR3 is TGCGCCAGCAGCCAGAGTACAGGGTATAGCAATCAGCCCCAGCATTTT.

The chain is built from TRBV19 and TRBJ1-2; D unclear. V shed 6 bases and J shed 1 base, with 9 bases lying between them. Germline CDR1 LNHDA, CDR2 SQIVND (reference sequence). The CDR3 consists of 13 residues. CDR3 DNA: TGTGCCAGTAGCCCGTTACTTAACTATGGCTACACCTTC. Amino acids: CASSPLLNYGYTF. The whole variable domain, remainder taken from reference TRBV19 and TRBJ1-2, is DGGITQSPKYLFRKEGQNVTLSCEQNLNHDAMYWYRQDPGQGLRLIYYSQIVNDFQKGDIAEGYSVSREKKESFPLTVTSAQKNPTAFYLCASSPLLNYGYTFGSGTRLTVV.